The next 14 T cell receptor beta chains were all read from a single sample in a study of T cell changes during pregnancy in multiple sclerosis. TCRdb keeps only in-frame clones here, not all; method: immunoSEQ multiplex PCR. This sample carries 100,000 or so clones, 90% to 95% of them seen once, and the ten largest clones take 1% to 1.5%. The sample consisted of peripheral blood, taken in the second trimester of pregnancy. These receptors were taken from a female donor with multiple sclerosis, enrolled in a pregnancy study.

J is TRBJ2-4 and V is TRBV19; D gene uncertain. The ends were cut back, 5 bases at V and 7 bases at J, with 6 bases in the middle. The germline CDR1 and CDR2 sequences are LNHDA and SQIVND (reference sequence). This CDR3 is built from 11 residues. The CDR3 nucleotides are TGTGCCAGTAGTTCTATTAACATTCAGTACTTC. This sequence encodes CASSSINIQYF.

Comments on this clone: At the DNA level, this CDR3 is encoded by other sequences in the same sample as well. V is TRBV5-1 and J is TRBJ2-5, with D hard to call. Between the trimmed V and J ends, which lost 0 bases and 5 bases, there was a span of 8 bases. CDR1 and CDR2 from the germline V gene are SGHRS and YFSETQ. The CDR3 totals 13 residues. CDR3 nucleotides: TGCGCCAGCAGCTTGGGCTCGGGTGAGACCCAGTACTTC. Translated: CASSLGSGETQYF.

This chain uses TRBV18 with TRBJ2-7; weak D call: TRBD1 (7 bases). Between the trimmed V and J ends, which lost 2 bases and 3 bases, there was a span of 20 bases. The CDR3 spans 17 residues. Per the germline V gene, CDR1 is KGHSH and CDR2 is LQKENI. The CDR3 DNA follows: TGTGCCAGCTCACCAGAAGGTGAGGGGGCGGGGTACTACGAGCAGTACTTC. Its translation: CASSPEGEGAGYYEQYF.

The chain recombines TRBV19 with TRBJ1-4; 12 bases match TRBD1. This CDR3 spans 16 amino acids. Trimming cost V 6 bases and J 8 bases; bases outside gene matches: 10. CDR1 and CDR2 from the germline V gene are LNHDA and SQIVND (reference sequence). In nucleotides, the CDR3 is TGTGCCAGTAGGGAGGCCGGGACAGGGGGCGTAGAAAAACTGTTTTTT. Translating it yields CASREAGTGGVEKLFF.

The chain recombines TRBV28 with TRBJ2-7; 8 positions agree with TRBD1. Germline CDR1 reads MDHEN; CDR2 reads SYDVKM. The CDR3 consists of 16 residues. The J segment lost 0 bases and the V segment lost 2 bases, leaving 6 bases of the junction unmatched. Here the CDR3 reads CASSLRTGQGSYEQYF. The CDR3 bases are TGTGCCAGCAGTTTAAGGACAGGACAGGGCTCCTACGAGCAGTACTTC. Full variable domain (rest looked up from reference TRBV28 and TRBJ2-7): DVKVTQSSRYLVKRTGEKVFLECVQDMDHENMFWYRQDPGLGLRLIYFSYDVKMKEKGDIPEGYSVSREKKERFSLILESASTNQTSMYLCASSLRTGQGSYEQYFGPGTRLTVT.

This clone was seen only once. The rearrangement joins TRBV10-3 to TRBJ2-1, with TRBD2 identical over 7 bases. CDR1 ENHRY and CDR2 SYGVKD come from the germline V gene. CDR3 length equals 17 residues. V trimming: 5 bases; J trimming: 9 bases; junction bases outside the gene matches: 19. The CDR3 loop reads CAISQFYGTPREGEQFF. CDR3 DNA: TGTGCCATCAGTCAATTCTACGGGACTCCAAGGGAGGGTGAGCAGTTCTTC.

The rearrangement links TRBV18 to TRBJ1-4; TRBD1 agrees at 8 bases. CDR3 length equals 15 residues. The junction had 5 bases not matched to a gene; V was cut back by 3 bases and J by 5 bases. Per the germline V gene, CDR1 is KGHSH and CDR2 is LQKENI. CDR3 nucleotide sequence: TGTGCCAGCTCACCTGGCGGGACAGGCAATGAAAAACTGTTTTTT. This translates into CASSPGGTGNEKLFF.

V is TRBV6-1 and J is TRBJ2-3; 11 bases are shared with TRBD2. This CDR3 spans 17 amino acids. Germline trimming cut 4 bases from V and 4 bases from J; bases unmatched to any gene: 10. From germline, CDR1 is MNHNS and CDR2 SASEGT. CDR3 amino acids: CASSGLVAGGLADTQYF. DNA of the CDR3: TGTGCCAGCAGTGGCTTGGTAGCGGGGGGGCTGGCAGATACGCAGTATTTT.

The rearrangement links TRBV7-3 to TRBJ2-7; possibly TRBD2 for D (7 bases). CDR1 and CDR2 from the germline V gene are SGHTA and FQGTGA. V lost 5 bases and J lost 6, with 17 bases in between. The CDR3 length is 14 residues. CDR3 bases: TGTGCCAGCAGCCTTCGAGGGGGGGGCGGCGAGCAGTACTTC. This gives the protein CASSLRGGGGEQYF.

The chain recombines TRBV5-1 with TRBJ2-1, with TRBD2 matching over 10 bases. The trim removed 4 bases at V and 5 bases at J, leaving 15 bases unmatched. The CDR3 is 18 amino acids. In germline, CDR1 is SGHRS, CDR2 YFSETQ. CDR3 loop: CASSQTGTSVIIHNEQFF. The CDR3 DNA reads TGCGCCAGCAGCCAGACCGGGACTAGCGTGATCATCCACAATGAGCAGTTCTTC.

The chain combines TRBV27 with TRBJ1-2; D possibly corresponds to TRBD1 (5 bases). The CDR3 has 15 residues. The ends were cut back, 2 bases at V and 4 bases at J, with 14 bases in the middle. Germline values: CDR1 MNHEY, CDR2 SMNVEV (reference sequence). The CDR3 sequence is CASSLGGTQIYGYTF. CDR3 nucleotides: TGTGCCAGCAGTTTAGGGGGGACCCAAATCTATGGCTACACCTTC.

This rearrangement joins TRBV15 to TRBJ1-1, with D possibly TRBD1 on 6 matching bases. CDR3 length: 14 amino acids. V was trimmed by 1 base and J by 11 bases, leaving 17 bases between them. Germline V lookup: CDR1 LNHNV, CDR2 YYDKDF (reference sequence). As DNA, the CDR3 is TGTGCCACCAGCAGAGCAAATCGAGTCCAGGGGGCTTTCTTT. This sequence encodes CATSRANRVQGAFF.

The chain is built from TRBV4-1 and TRBJ1-2, with 7 bases lining up with TRBD1. Trimming removed 3 bases from V and 4 bases from J; junction bases left unmatched: 17. Germline V gives CDR1 MGHRA, CDR2 YSYEKL. The CDR3 runs 18 residues. CDR3: CASSHGKITGDLRYGYTF. DNA of the CDR3: TGCGCCAGCAGCCACGGAAAAATTACAGGGGATCTGCGCTATGGCTACACCTTC.

This clone showed up just once. The chain employs TRBV7-9 and TRBJ1-4, with 7 bases that match TRBD1. Losses at the gene ends were 4 bases for V and 0 bases for J; bases not matched to a gene: 14. Germline CDR1 reads SEHNR; CDR2 reads FQNEAQ (reference sequence). There are 19 residues in the CDR3. The CDR3 DNA sequence: TGTGCCAGCAGCTCCCTTAGGGGGCGGACAGCTGCAACTAATGAAAAACTGTTTTTT. Translating it yields CASSSLRGRTAATNEKLFF.